The 5 T cell receptor beta chains below all came from one sample that was sequenced in a study of graft-versus-host responses after intestinal transplantation. Measured with immunoSEQ multiplex PCR; TCRdb has only the in-frame clones, and not every one. The sample includes 90,000 to 120,000 clones, about nine tenths of them seen just once. For these TCRs, the target antigens are not known. The material was unstimulated CD4+ T cells sorted from spleen or lymph node cells, obtained before transplant. These receptors originate from a human donor who was the organ donor for an intestinal transplant.

This chain links TRBV5-4 with TRBJ2-7; D unresolved. Germline V gene data show CDR1 as SGHNT and CDR2 as YYREEE (reference sequence). The V end lost 0 bases, the J end lost 4 bases, and 17 bases lay between the germline ends. This CDR3 is 16 amino acids long. The CDR3 nucleotides read TGTGCCAGCAGCTTGGGCCCTATGACGGGTGTGTACGAGCAGTACTTC. It codes for CASSLGPMTGVYEQYF.

This chain connects TRBV30 to TRBJ2-7, with D possibly TRBD2 on 6 matching bases. The ends were cut back, 0 bases at V and 0 bases at J, with 9 bases in the middle. Germline lookup yields CDR1 GTSNPN and CDR2 SVGIG (reference sequence). This CDR3 comprises 14 residues. CDR3 sequence (DNA): TGTGCCTGGAGTGTTGGGGGGACCTCCTACGAGCAGTACTTC. This translates into CAWSVGGTSYEQYF.

The chain uses TRBV10-2 and TRBJ2-7; D remains ambiguous. Looked up from germline, CDR1 is WSHSY and CDR2 is SAAADI. The CDR3 is 12 amino acids. The V end lost 3 bases, the J end lost 6 bases, and 9 bases lay between the germline ends. The CDR3 region has the DNA TGCGCCAGCAGTGAAGTCGTCGTCGAGCAGTACTTC. It specifies CASSEVVVEQYF.

The chain carries TRBV4-1 and TRBJ1-3, with a possible D match to TRBD1 (6 bases). This CDR3 comprises 17 residues. V lost 3 bases to trimming and J lost 8 bases, with 23 bases between them. Per the germline V gene, CDR1 is MGHRA and CDR2 is YSYEKL. The chain's CDR3 is CASSHPAWGANRDTIYF. As DNA, the CDR3 is TGCGCCAGCAGCCACCCCGCATGGGGGGCGAATAGAGACACCATATATTTT.

This clone has only one observation. V is TRBV7-2 and J is TRBJ2-7; D assignment may be TRBD1 or TRBD2 (5 bases each). V was clipped by 5 bases and J by 2 bases, with 10 bases between them. This CDR3 is 13 amino acids long. Per the germline V gene, CDR1 is SGHTA and CDR2 is FQGNSA. This CDR3 reads CASSLGRTYEQYF. DNA of the CDR3: TGTGCCAGCAGCCTGGGACGGACCTACGAGCAGTACTTC.